The 12 T cell receptor beta chains given below trace back to one sample, sequenced in a study of CD4+ T cells in melanoma. The repertoire was sequenced with immunoSEQ multiplex PCR; TCRdb's copy has only in-frame clones and lacks some. The sample consists of over 100,000 clones, around 93% of them appearing once. What was sequenced was peripheral blood. The receptors here all came from a human donor with melanoma.

V and J are TRBV30 and TRBJ2-2; D might be TRBD2 (5 bases). The CDR3 consists of 14 residues. Germline loops: CDR1 GTSNPN, CDR2 SVGIG (reference sequence). The V end lost 3 bases, the J end lost 1 base, and 9 bases lay between the germline ends. The CDR3 region has the DNA TGTGCCTGGAGGGGGAGACAGAACACCGGGGAGCTGTTTTTT. Protein sequence: CAWRGRQNTGELFF.

In its sample, this clone was seen once. The chain couples TRBV13 to TRBJ2-5; D gene unclear. This CDR3 is 14 amino acids long. V was pared by 0 bases and J by 2 bases, with 7 bases between. Germline V CDR1 and CDR2: PRHDT, FYEKMQ (reference sequence). The CDR3, as DNA: TGTGCCAGCAGCTTAGGATCCAGGCAAGAGACCCAGTACTTC. It is translated as CASSLGSRQETQYF.

The chain couples TRBV6-1 to TRBJ1-4, with D possibly matching TRBD1 (6 bases). V lost 6 bases and J lost 8, with 16 bases in between. The CDR3 sequence is 14 residues long. Germline V gene data show CDR1 as MNHNS and CDR2 as SASEGT. This CDR3 reads CASRTHRETEKLFF. The CDR3 DNA reads as TGTGCCAGCAGGACGCACAGGGAGACCGAAAAACTGTTTTTT.

The rearrangement joins TRBV6-1 to TRBJ2-1, with D perhaps matching TRBD2 (5 bases). This CDR3 has 18 residues. Between the trimmed V and J ends, which lost 3 bases and 6 bases, there was a span of 24 bases. Germline CDR1 is MNHNS and CDR2 is SASEGT. CDR3 DNA sequence: TGTGCCAGCAGTGATGTAGTAGGGATGTTAGTACTAGGCAATGAGCAGTTCTTC. Its translation is CASSDVVGMLVLGNEQFF.

The chain uses TRBV7-3 and TRBJ1-4; D is ambiguous. Trimming pared 5 bases from V and 0 bases from J, leaving 10 bases between. The CDR3 is made up of 15 amino acids. CDR1 and CDR2 from the germline V gene are SGHTA and FQGTGA. The CDR3 loop reads CASSPTGTTNEKLFF. Here the CDR3 DNA reads TGTGCCAGCAGCCCCACTGGGACAACTAATGAAAAACTGTTTTTT.

The rearrangement uses TRBV7-3 and TRBJ2-4; 7 positions agree with TRBD1. Germline CDR1 reads SGHTA; CDR2 reads FQGTGA. This CDR3 is built from 14 residues. With V trimmed by 5 bases and J by 1 base, 2 bases remained unmatched. CDR3 region: CASSEQGAKNIQYF. The CDR3 DNA sequence: TGTGCCAGCAGCGAACAGGGGGCCAAAAACATTCAGTACTTC.

This chain uses TRBV27 with TRBJ2-5; TRBD1 agrees at 9 bases. With 8 bases clipped from V and 3 bases from J, the junction kept 7 bases outside the gene matches. CDR3 length: 14 residues. Germline loops: CDR1 MNHEY, CDR2 SMNVEV (reference sequence). In DNA, the CDR3 is TGTGCCAGCGGTGTACAGGGGGCTGAAGAGACCCAGTACTTC. Protein product: CASGVQGAEETQYF.

This clone was detected a few times. V gene TRBV6-5 combines with J gene TRBJ1-5, with D uncertain. Germline CDR1 reads MNHEY; CDR2 reads SVGAGI. CDR3 length: 13 amino acids. V was trimmed by 2 bases and J by 6 bases, leaving 8 bases between them. The CDR3 bases are TGTGCCAGCAGTTACCGGCCCGGTCAGCCCCAGCATTTT. Translation gives CASSYRPGQPQHF.

V is TRBV28 and J is TRBJ2-1; 8 bases agree with TRBD2. The CDR3 covers 16 residues. CDR1 and CDR2 (germline): MDHEN, SYDVKM. V was pared by 4 bases and J by 1 base, with 6 bases of the junction left unmatched. The CDR3 loop reads CASSSGGAESYNEQFF. CDR3 DNA: TGTGCCAGCAGTTCCGGGGGGGCGGAATCCTACAATGAGCAGTTCTTC.

The rearrangement links TRBV19 to TRBJ2-7, with TRBD1 matching 10 bases. This CDR3 spans 15 amino acids. V shed 5 bases and J 6 bases; nucleotides not matched to a gene: 10. Germline CDR1 is LNHDA and CDR2 is SQIVND (reference sequence). In DNA, the CDR3 is TGTGCCAGTAGTTCGAGGGGACAGGGGCTAATCGAGCAGTACTTC. Translated, it gives CASSSRGQGLIEQYF.

This chain connects TRBV4-1 to TRBJ2-3; D may be TRBD2 (6 bases). In germline, CDR1 is MGHRA, CDR2 YSYEKL. V was cut by 3 bases and J by 2 bases, with 15 bases left in between. The CDR3 runs to 16 residues. The CDR3 here is CASSQGLLRATDTQYF. Here the CDR3 DNA reads TGCGCCAGCAGCCAGGGACTCCTTAGGGCCACAGATACGCAGTATTTT.

V gene TRBV5-1 combines with J gene TRBJ2-5; 8 nucleotides agree with TRBD1. V was clipped by 4 bases and J by 1 base; unmatched bases: 9. This CDR3 has 16 residues. Germline V CDR1 and CDR2: SGHRS, YFSETQ. CDR3 in amino acids: CASSRTGSGSQETQYF. CDR3 sequence (DNA): TGCGCCAGCAGCCGGACAGGGTCGGGGAGCCAAGAGACCCAGTACTTC.